One and the same sample provided the 26 T cell receptor beta chains below, sequenced in a study of shared clonotypes between healthy human individuals. The table came from immunoSEQ multiplex PCR; TCRdb's copy has only in-frame clones and leaves some out. The table lists about 2,200,000 clones, more than 85% of them singletons. The naive CD8 fraction comprised CD45RO-negative cells positively selected for CCR7 and excluded terminally differentiated effector memory CD45RA+ cells. Material for sequencing was naive CD8+ T cells from PBMCs. The receptors derive from a young man in good health. Some clones in this sample may be carry-over from other donors' samples.

The chain carries TRBV7-2 and TRBJ2-7, with D possibly called TRBD1 or TRBD2 (5 bases each). Looked up from germline, CDR1 is SGHTA and CDR2 is FQGNSA. The CDR3 is made up of 13 amino acids. The V end was cut by 4 bases, the J end by 3 bases, with 10 bases between. The CDR3 loop reads CASSWGPLYEQYF. Here the CDR3 DNA reads TGTGCCAGCAGCTGGGGACCGCTCTACGAGCAGTACTTC. The full variable domain, with the rest looked up from reference TRBV7-2 and TRBJ2-7, is GAGVSQSPSNKVTEKGKDVELRCDPISGHTALYWYRQSLGQGLEFLIYFQGNSAPDKSGLPSDRFSAERTGGSVSTLTIQRTQQEDSAVYLCASSWGPLYEQYFGPGTRLTVT.

The chain uses TRBV6-5 and TRBJ1-2, with a tentative D call TRBD1 (5 bases). This CDR3 comprises 15 residues. Trimming cost V 6 bases and J 0 bases, with 14 bases left between them. CDR1 and CDR2 (germline): MNHEY, SVGAGI. The CDR3 DNA reads TGTGCCAGCAGGGGGGGTGTAGCCCCTAACTATGGCTACACCTTC. This codes for CASRGGVAPNYGYTF.

The chain is built from TRBV5-6 and TRBJ2-7; D possibly corresponds to TRBD1 (6 bases). The CDR3 extends over 13 amino acids. V shed 4 bases and J shed 6 bases, with 14 bases lying between them. Germline V gene lookup returns CDR1 SGHDT and CDR2 YYEEEE. CDR3 loop: CASSPGHTGEQYF. For the CDR3, the DNA is TGTGCCAGCAGCCCGGGACACACCGGCGAGCAGTACTTC.

V usage is TRBV18 and J usage is TRBJ2-7; TRBD1 matches at 9 bases. Germline loops: CDR1 KGHSH, CDR2 LQKENI. The CDR3 extends over 16 amino acids. With V trimmed by 3 bases and J by 2 bases, 8 bases remained unmatched. The CDR3, as DNA: TGTGCCAGCTCACCGTTTGGACAGGGGCTCACCTACGAGCAGTACTTC. It codes for CASSPFGQGLTYEQYF.

The chain combines TRBV5-3 with TRBJ1-3; D not resolved. TRBV5-3 is identified as an open reading frame with a role that is uncertain. The CDR3 is made up of 11 amino acids. Trimming removed 3 bases from V and 8 bases from J, with 6 bases in between. CDR3 nucleotide sequence: TGTGCCAGAAGCTCAAGGGACACCATATATTTT. As protein: CARSSRDTIYF.

The chain uses TRBV27 and TRBJ2-1, with 7 bases lining up with TRBD1. V dropped 6 bases and J dropped 1; count of bases not matched to a gene: 9. CDR1 and CDR2 from the germline V gene are MNHEY and SMNVEV (reference sequence). This CDR3 is 16 amino acids long. CDR3 residues: CASSISQGQSYNEQFF. CDR3 DNA sequence: TGTGCCAGCAGCATATCTCAGGGACAGTCCTACAATGAGCAGTTCTTC.

This chain connects TRBV13 to TRBJ1-2; no reliable D call. V dropped 3 bases and J dropped 7 bases, with 12 bases sitting between them. Germline V lookup: CDR1 PRHDT, CDR2 FYEKMQ (reference sequence). The CDR3 is 13 amino acids. Written as DNA, the CDR3 is TGTGCCAGCAGCTTGGTCACCGGCAGTGGCTACACCTTC. It is translated as CASSLVTGSGYTF.

This chain connects TRBV29-1 to TRBJ2-2; 8 bases align to TRBD2. The junction had 9 bases not matched to a gene; V was cut back by 6 bases and J by 3 bases. Germline CDR1 reads SQVTM; CDR2 reads ANQGSEA. The CDR3 covers 15 residues. CDR3 nucleotide sequence: TGCAGCGTAGCGGGCCACGGGAGGGACACCGGGGAGCTGTTTTTT. This gives the protein CSVAGHGRDTGELFF.

The V and J genes are TRBV14 and TRBJ1-2, with 8 bases aligning to TRBD1. The CDR3 sequence is 15 residues long. After removal of 4 bases from V and 4 bases from J, the junction contained 8 bases not matched to a gene. Germline CDR1 SGHDN, CDR2 FVKESK. The CDR3 DNA reads TGTGCCAGCAGCCCCTCCAGGGGGCCAACCTATGGCTACACCTTC. Translated: CASSPSRGPTYGYTF.

The rearrangement links TRBV4-2 to TRBJ2-3; D is unresolved. The CDR3 has 15 residues. V was shortened by 0 bases and J by 2 bases, with 9 bases between the two germline ends. Germline V gene sequence: CDR1 LGHNA, CDR2 YNFKEQ. The CDR3 sequence is CASSQEIGLTDTQYF. CDR3 nucleotides: TGTGCCAGCAGCCAAGAGATAGGGCTCACAGATACGCAGTATTTT.

A word on this clone: This sample also contains other DNA sequences that code for the same CDR3. The rearrangement joins TRBV5-1 to TRBJ2-7; 7 nucleotides line up with TRBD1. V was pared by 0 bases and J by 5 bases, with 5 bases of the junction left unmatched. The CDR3 runs to 14 residues. Germline lookup yields CDR1 SGHRS and CDR2 YFSETQ. The chain's CDR3 is CASSLGTGVHEQYF. For the CDR3, the DNA is TGCGCCAGCAGCTTGGGTACAGGGGTCCACGAGCAGTACTTC.

The sample holds a few counts of this clone. The chain employs TRBV15 and TRBJ2-5; maybe TRBD1 (6 bases). The germline CDR1 and CDR2 sequences are LNHNV and YYDKDF (reference sequence). The CDR3 spans 15 residues. The ends were cut back, 3 bases at V and 5 bases at J, with 16 bases in the middle. The CDR3 here is CATSRNRATAETQYF. The DNA for the CDR3 is TGTGCCACCAGCAGGAACAGGGCGACGGCCGAGACCCAGTACTTC.

The chain employs TRBV28 and TRBJ1-2; perhaps TRBD1 as D (6 bases). V was clipped by 5 bases and J by 2 bases, with 15 bases between them. This CDR3 is built from 15 residues. Per the germline V gene, CDR1 is MDHEN and CDR2 is SYDVKM. For the CDR3, the DNA is TGTGCCAGCAGTATGCCTAGGGGGACCAACTATGGCTACACCTTC. It is translated as CASSMPRGTNYGYTF.

The chain employs TRBV25-1 and TRBJ2-5; 8 bases map to TRBD1. The germline V gene has CDR1 MGHDK and CDR2 SYGVNS. The J segment lost 1 base and the V segment lost 5 bases, leaving 3 bases of the junction unmatched. The CDR3 has 14 residues. CDR3 DNA: TGTGCCAGCAGTCGAGGACAGGGCCAAGAGACCCAGTACTTC. Residues: CASSRGQGQETQYF.

This CDR3 reads CASSYGAASGLFF. The CDR3 nucleotides are TGTGCCAGCAGTTACGGTGCGGCGTCCGGGCTGTTTTTT. The V and J genes are TRBV6-5 and TRBJ2-2; no firm D call. Germline lookup yields CDR1 MNHEY and CDR2 SVGAGI. V lost 2 bases, J lost 13 bases, and 14 bases lay in between. This CDR3 region has 13 residues.

The chain is built from TRBV27 and TRBJ2-7; TRBD1 matches 10 bases. The J segment lost 1 base and the V segment lost 5 bases, leaving 11 bases of the junction unmatched. The germline V gene has CDR1 MNHEY and CDR2 SMNVEV (reference sequence). This CDR3 has 17 amino acids. CDR3 region: CASSPGQGGWFSYEQYF. In DNA form, the CDR3 reads TGTGCCAGCAGTCCAGGACAGGGGGGTTGGTTTTCCTACGAGCAGTACTTC.

The V gene is TRBV11-2, the J gene TRBJ2-7; TRBD1 matches 7 bases. The CDR3 totals 13 residues. Trimming at V came to 5 bases and at J to 2 bases, leaving 3 bases not matched to a gene. Germline lookup yields CDR1 SGHAT and CDR2 FQNNGV. CDR3 sequence (DNA): TGTGCCAGCAGCGAGGGACAGACCTACGAGCAGTACTTC. Residues: CASSEGQTYEQYF.

This chain connects TRBV19 to TRBJ1-1; D perhaps matches TRBD1 (5 bases). CDR1 is LNHDA, CDR2 SQIVND, per germline (reference sequence). CDR3 length: 14 residues. Trimming took 3 bases from V and 3 from J, leaving 11 bases between them. CDR3 residues: CASSIGLGDTEAFF. CDR3 coding DNA: TGTGCCAGTAGTATTGGGTTGGGGGACACTGAAGCTTTCTTT. Full variable domain (missing parts from reference TRBV19 and TRBJ1-1): DGGITQSPKYLFRKEGQNVTLSCEQNLNHDAMYWYRQDPGQGLRLIYYSQIVNDFQKGDIAEGYSVSREKKESFPLTVTSAQKNPTAFYLCASSIGLGDTEAFFGQGTRLTVV.

The chain has TRBV7-2 and TRBJ2-4; D call uncertain. V dropped 2 bases and J dropped 12 bases, with 17 bases sitting between them. Germline lookup yields CDR1 SGHTA and CDR2 FQGNSA. This CDR3 has 14 amino acids. CDR3 loop: CASSLLRAVEPQYF. The CDR3, as DNA: TGTGCCAGCAGCTTACTTCGGGCTGTGGAGCCTCAGTACTTC.

This clone was detected only a few times. J is TRBJ1-2 and V is TRBV19; D gene ambiguous. The CDR3 has 13 residues. Germline V lookup: CDR1 LNHDA, CDR2 SQIVND (reference sequence). V lost 2 bases, J lost 8 bases, and 12 bases lay in between. Written as DNA, the CDR3 is TGTGCCAGTAGTATATCTTGGTCGTGGGGCTACACCTTC. This encodes CASSISWSWGYTF.

The chain links TRBV28 to TRBJ1-1; no reliable D call. Looked up from germline, CDR1 is MDHEN and CDR2 is SYDVKM. The CDR3 loop spans 15 amino acids. The V end lost 1 base, the J end lost 0 bases, and 9 bases lay between the germline ends. The CDR3 region is CASSLSPEMNTEAFF. The CDR3 DNA sequence: TGTGCCAGCAGTTTATCTCCGGAAATGAACACTGAAGCTTTCTTT.

The chain joins TRBV7-8 to TRBJ2-2; weak D call: TRBD1 (6 bases). CDR3 size: 15 residues. Trimming removed 7 bases at V and 0 bases at J, with 12 bases between. Germline V CDR1 and CDR2: SGHVS, FQNEAQ. CDR3 in amino acids: CASTRGQANTGELFF. The DNA for the CDR3 is TGTGCCAGCACCCGGGGACAAGCGAACACCGGGGAGCTGTTTTTT.

The chain links TRBV25-1 to TRBJ2-1; D tentatively reads TRBD1 or TRBD2 (7 bases each). Trimming removed 4 bases at V and 6 bases at J, with 16 bases between. The CDR3 extends over 15 amino acids. In germline, CDR1 is MGHDK, CDR2 SYGVNS. The CDR3 reads CASSGSQGRVNEQFF. CDR3 coding DNA: TGTGCCAGCAGTGGGTCACAGGGGAGGGTCAATGAGCAGTTCTTC.

This chain uses TRBV11-2 with TRBJ1-2, with a weak D call TRBD1 (5 bases). CDR1 and CDR2 from the germline V gene are SGHAT and FQNNGV. The ends were cut back, 3 bases at V and 7 bases at J, with 15 bases in the middle. The CDR3 sequence is 14 residues long. The CDR3 sequence: CASSFSGGVRGYTF. CDR3 bases: TGTGCCAGCAGCTTCTCCGGGGGAGTGCGTGGCTACACCTTC.

The gene calls are TRBV6-1 and TRBJ2-3; 10 bases are shared with TRBD2. This CDR3 contains 17 residues. The V and J ends lost 1 base and 2 bases, in that order; junction bases with no gene match: 6. Per germline, CDR1 MNHNS and CDR2 SASEGT. The CDR3: CASSEGWLAGVTDTQYF. CDR3 in DNA: TGTGCCAGCAGTGAAGGTTGGCTAGCGGGAGTCACAGATACGCAGTATTTT.

The rearrangement links TRBV30 to TRBJ2-1; D uncertain. CDR1 and CDR2 (germline): GTSNPN, SVGIG (reference sequence). The length of the CDR3 is 14 residues. The ends were cut back, 7 bases at V and 2 bases at J, with 15 bases in the middle. CDR3 protein: CAYSSGFAYNEQFF. In DNA form, the CDR3 reads TGTGCCTACTCCTCCGGTTTTGCCTACAATGAGCAGTTCTTC. The variable domain in full, completed from reference TRBV30 and TRBJ2-1, reads SQTIHQWPATLVQPVGSPLSLECTVEGTSNPNLYWYRQAAGRGLQLLFYSVGIGQISSEVPQNLSASRPQDRQFILSSKKLLLSDSGFYLCAYSSGFAYNEQFFGPGTRLTVL.